Listed below are T cell receptor beta chains from one sample, sequenced in a study of cytomegalovirus exposure and HLA in healthy donors. Generated by immunoSEQ multiplex PCR, the TCRdb table keeps only in-frame clones and is missing some. This table has about 140,000 clones, 65% to 85% appearing once. The sample comprised PBMCs. The source is a man younger than 35 in good health and CMV-seronegative. CDR3s include the opening cysteine and the closing phenylalanine or tryptophan. A D gene is named only where the DNA matches it firmly. A clone size is listed for some rows: how often the clone was seen (once, few, many), or a class if it is expanded.

abundance	v_gene	d_gene	j_gene	CDR3aa	CDR3nt
-	TRBV4-2	TRBD1	TRBJ2-2	CASSPTPGQDNTGELFF	TGTGCCAGCAGCCCCACTCCGGGACAGGATAACACCGGGGAGCTGTTTTTT
-	TRBV4-1	TRBD1	TRBJ2-6	CASSQDGTGEFLPGANVLTF	TGCGCCAGCAGCCAAGATGGGACAGGGGAATTTTTACCTGGGGCCAACGTCCTGACTTTC
few	TRBV7-9	TRBD1	TRBJ1-2	CASSFRGNGYTF	TGTGCCAGCAGCTTCAGGGGGAATGGCTACACCTTC
-	TRBV7-2	-	TRBJ2-1	CASSLLVGVKYNEQFF	TGTGCCAGCAGCTTATTAGTCGGGGTTAAATACAATGAGCAGTTCTTC
-	TRBV5-4	-	TRBJ2-7	CASSADSAYEQYF	TGTGCCAGCAGCGCGGACAGCGCCTACGAGCAGTACTTC
-	TRBV19	-	TRBJ1-1	CASSRWTEAFF	TGTGCCAGTAGCCGGTGGACTGAAGCTTTCTTT
-	TRBV2	TRBD1	TRBJ2-7	CASSPTGGQYF	TGTGCCAGCAGTCCGACAGGGGGCCAGTACTTC
-	TRBV30	-	TRBJ1-1	CAWSFDKVAFF	TGTGCCTGGAGTTTCGACAAGGTAGCTTTCTTT
-	TRBV5-3	-	TRBJ1-5	CASTDYKHEVCSEPQHF	TGTGCCTCAACGGATTACAAACATGAGGTCTGTTCAGAGCCCCAGCATTTT
-	TRBV2	TRBD1	TRBJ1-1	CASRPQGAPTEAFF	TGTGCCAGCAGGCCACAGGGGGCGCCTACTGAAGCTTTCTTT
-	TRBV5-4	-	TRBJ1-1	CASRKRGDTEAFF	TGTGCCAGCAGGAAACGGGGGGACACTGAAGCTTTCTTT
few	TRBV6-6	-	TRBJ1-5	CASSYGTLSNQPQHF	TGTGCCAGCAGTTACGGGACACTTAGCAATCAGCCCCAGCATTTT
-	TRBV10-3	TRBD2	TRBJ2-3	CAISEAGGSTDTQYF	TGTGCCATCAGTGAGGCGGGGGGATCCACAGATACGCAGTATTTT
-	TRBV7-8	-	TRBJ1-5	CASSPRGLQPQHF	TGTGCCAGCAGCCCCCGGGGACTTCAGCCCCAGCATTTT
-	TRBV7-2	-	TRBJ2-3	CASTNGGGGTQYF	TGTGCCAGCACCAATGGGGGCGGGGGTACGCAGTATTTT
-	TRBV9	-	TRBJ1-3	CASSANSLSSGNTIYF	TGTGCCAGCAGCGCGAACAGCCTATCCTCTGGAAACACCATATATTTT
-	TRBV5-1	-	TRBJ1-2	CASSRGYPYGYTF	TGCGCCAGCAGCCGGGGATACCCCTATGGCTACACCTTC
-	TRBV4-3	TRBD1	TRBJ2-1	CASSQDGGQGFDEQFF	TGCGCCAGCAGCCAAGATGGGGGACAGGGGTTTGATGAGCAGTTCTTC
-	TRBV27	TRBD1	TRBJ1-3	CAKIGTGRPHSGNTIYF	TGTGCCAAGATCGGGACAGGCCGCCCTCACTCTGGAAACACCATATATTTT
few	TRBV5-1	-	TRBJ1-1	CASSLRQGREAFF	TGCGCCAGCAGCTTGCGGCAGGGTCGAGAAGCTTTCTTT
-	TRBV4-1	-	TRBJ1-5	CASSPGLNQPQHF	TGCGCCAGCAGCCCCGGACTCAATCAGCCCCAGCATTTT
-	TRBV19	-	TRBJ1-2	CASRKVGQGTYGYTF	TGTGCCAGTCGGAAGGTCGGGCAGGGAACCTATGGCTACACCTTC
-	TRBV27	-	TRBJ2-1	CASSLGLSYLFF	TGTGCCAGCAGTTTGGGACTGAGTTATTTGTTCTTC
-	TRBV4-1	TRBD1	TRBJ2-7	CASSQGMGQIYEQYF	TGCGCCAGCAGCCAAGGAATGGGACAGATCTACGAGCAGTACTTC
-	TRBV7-2	-	TRBJ1-5	CASSLSGANQPQHF	TGTGCCAGCAGCTTAAGCGGGGCCAATCAGCCCCAGCATTTT
-	TRBV10-2	-	TRBJ1-2	CASRSYRAITNYGYTF	TGCGCCAGCAGGTCGTACAGGGCTATTACTAACTATGGCTACACCTTC
-	TRBV6-5	-	TRBJ2-7	CASSPGTSIYEQYF	TGTGCCAGCAGCCCGGGGACTTCTATATACGAGCAGTACTTC
-	TRBV7-6	TRBD1	TRBJ1-1	CASSPGQGVLGTEAFF	TGTGCCAGCAGCCCCGGACAGGGGGTTTTGGGCACTGAAGCTTTCTTT
-	TRBV30	-	TRBJ2-2	CARPADTGELFF	TGTGCCAGGCCAGCGGACACCGGGGAGCTGTTTTTT
-	TRBV19	TRBD2	TRBJ2-1	CASKFTGLAGTYNEQFF	TGTGCCAGTAAGTTTACGGGGCTAGCGGGCACGTACAATGAGCAGTTCTTC
-	TRBV7-2	-	TRBJ1-3	CASSLAGAGNTIYF	TGTGCCAGCAGCTTAGCAGGGGCTGGAAACACCATATATTTT
-	TRBV29-1	TRBD1	TRBJ2-7	CSVGGTGQGQYF	TGCAGCGTTGGGGGGACCGGACAGGGGCAGTACTTC
-	TRBV11-1	TRBD1	TRBJ1-1	CASSPGQGGRTEAFF	TGTGCCAGCAGCCCTGGACAGGGCGGACGGACTGAAGCTTTCTTT
-	TRBV5-1	-	TRBJ2-3	CASSPDPGTRADTQYF	TGCGCCAGCAGCCCCGACCCCGGGACACGTGCAGATACGCAGTATTTT
once	TRBV6-5	-	TRBJ2-5	CASSPSGTTQETQYF	TGTGCCAGCAGTCCTTCCGGGACAACCCAAGAGACCCAGTACTTC
-	TRBV9	-	TRBJ1-4	CASSVAWGGLDEKLFF	TGTGCCAGCAGCGTAGCTTGGGGGGGGCTGGATGAAAAACTGTTTTTT
-	TRBV6-5	-	TRBJ1-3	CASSTLGGSGNTIYF	TGTGCCAGCAGTACGTTGGGGGGATCTGGAAACACCATATATTTT
-	TRBV6-6	-	TRBJ2-3	CASSARDKDTDTQYF	TGTGCCAGCAGCGCCCGGGACAAAGACACAGATACGCAGTATTTT
-	TRBV30	TRBD2	TRBJ2-1	CAWFLEERGHNEQFF	TGTGCCTGGTTCCTTGAGGAGCGGGGCCACAATGAGCAGTTCTTC
once	TRBV5-8	-	TRBJ2-1	CATGIYNEQFF	TGTGCCACCGGTATCTACAATGAGCAGTTCTTC
-	TRBV19	-	TRBJ1-1	CASRGTMNTEAFF	TGTGCCAGTAGAGGGACAATGAACACTGAAGCTTTCTTT
-	TRBV2	-	TRBJ1-2	CASSPQGGYTF	TGTGCCAGCAGTCCCCAGGGTGGCTACACCTTC
-	TRBV30	-	TRBJ1-1	CAWSVPRLEAFF	TGTGCCTGGAGTGTCCCAAGGCTGGAGGCTTTCTTT